The 21 T cell receptor beta chains below come from one sample, sequenced in a study of graft-versus-host responses after intestinal transplantation. These TCRs are of unknown antigen specificity. Method: immunoSEQ multiplex PCR; TCRdb's copy keeps in-frame clones and lacks some. Here the sample spans 98,000 or so clones, about 90% being singletons. Sample: unstimulated CD4+ T cells sorted from spleen or lymph node cells, taken before intestinal transplant. The receptors here all came from a human donor who received an intestinal transplant.

The V call is TRBV4-1, the J call TRBJ2-2; TRBD1 matches 9 bases. Trimming removed 3 bases from V and 4 bases from J; junction bases left unmatched: 6. CDR1 and CDR2 (germline): MGHRA, YSYEKL. There are 16 residues in the CDR3. The chain's CDR3 is CASSQVGQGRTGELFF. The CDR3 DNA sequence: TGCGCCAGCAGCCAGGTCGGACAGGGGCGCACCGGGGAGCTGTTTTTT.

The V gene is TRBV18, the J gene TRBJ2-7, with 10 bases fitting TRBD1. Per germline, CDR1 KGHSH and CDR2 LQKENI. This CDR3 has 16 residues. V lost 3 bases to trimming and J lost 9 bases; unmatched junction nucleotides: 14. CDR3 amino acids: CASSPQVRDRGHGQYF. The CDR3 DNA follows: TGTGCCAGCTCACCGCAGGTCCGGGACAGGGGACACGGGCAGTACTTC.

The J gene is TRBJ1-2, the V gene TRBV9; D uncertain. The CDR3 extends over 11 amino acids. Germline V gene data show CDR1 as SGDLS and CDR2 as YYNGEE. Between the trimmed V and J ends, which lost 3 bases and 5 bases, there was a span of 5 bases. The CDR3 region is CASSGGYGYTF. The CDR3 DNA sequence: TGTGCCAGCAGCGGGGGATATGGCTACACCTTC.

The chain uses TRBV5-4 and TRBJ2-5; 7 positions agree with TRBD2. The J segment lost 4 bases and the V segment lost 4 bases, leaving 4 bases of the junction unmatched. Germline CDR1 reads SGHNT; CDR2 reads YYREEE (reference sequence). The length of the CDR3 is 13 residues. CDR3 nucleotides: TGTGCCAGCAGCCGCAGCGGGACAGAGACCCAGTACTTC. As protein: CASSRSGTETQYF.

The V call is TRBV7-9, the J call TRBJ2-7, with 7 bases matching TRBD2. Germline loops: CDR1 SEHNR, CDR2 FQNEAQ (reference sequence). V shed 5 bases and J 2 bases; nucleotides not matched to a gene: 9. The CDR3 contains 15 residues. The CDR3 bases are TGTGCCAGCAGCAAAACACCCGGGGGGACCTACGAGCAGTACTTC. Translated: CASSKTPGGTYEQYF.

The chain combines TRBV5-1 with TRBJ1-5; TRBD1 might be the D (6 bases). Trimming removed 2 bases from V and 2 bases from J, with 11 bases in between. This CDR3 is built from 15 residues. The V gene's germline CDR1 is SGHRS and CDR2 YFSETQ. The CDR3: CASSFSGAGNQPQHF. The CDR3, as DNA: TGCGCCAGCAGCTTTTCAGGGGCGGGCAATCAGCCCCAGCATTTT.

This sequence joins TRBV21-1 and TRBJ2-7; no check of the table's D call, TRBD1, against the DNA was made. TRBV21-1 corresponds to a pseudogene. CDR3 length: 15 residues. The CDR3 spells CASSLPGTGGYEQYF. The CDR3 nucleotides are TGTGCCAGCAGCCTCCCCGGGACAGGGGGCTACGAGCAGTACTTC.

On this clone itself: One end of the junction is discordant with germline, which a read error may explain. This chain joins TRBV19 and TRBJ2-7; D perhaps matches TRBD1 (6 bases). CDR3 length: 13 amino acids. Looked up from germline, CDR1 is LNHDA and CDR2 is SQIVND (reference sequence). Written as DNA, the CDR3 is TGTGCCAGTAGTATTCGGGACACCTACGAGCAGTATTTC. Translating gives CASSIRDTYEQYF.

The rearrangement joins TRBV5-6 to TRBJ1-2; no clear D gene. The ends were cut back, 1 base at V and 1 base at J, with 8 bases in the middle. CDR1 and CDR2 (germline): SGHDT, YYEEEE. The CDR3 runs to 14 residues. The CDR3 DNA follows: TGTGCCAGCAGCTTGCCGATGGTTAACTATGGCTACACCTTC. Translated: CASSLPMVNYGYTF.

The chain combines TRBV10-2 with TRBJ1-4, with D maybe TRBD1 (5 bases). Germline loops: CDR1 WSHSY, CDR2 SAAADI. This CDR3 has 15 amino acids. Trimming removed 0 bases from V and 2 bases from J, with 7 bases in between. CDR3 protein: CASSESGQTNEKLFF. DNA of the CDR3: TGCGCCAGCAGTGAGTCGGGGCAGACTAATGAAAAACTGTTTTTT.

V and J are TRBV18 and TRBJ2-7; D may be TRBD2 (6 bases). Germline values: CDR1 KGHSH, CDR2 LQKENI. This CDR3 region has 13 residues. Trimming took off 5 bases at V and 6 bases at J, with 14 bases between the two ends. The CDR3 nucleotides are TGTGCCAGCTCAGCGGGACTGAATACCGAGCAGTACTTC. Its protein is CASSAGLNTEQYF.

The rearrangement links TRBV19 to TRBJ2-3, with 7 bases that match TRBD1. Trimming at V came to 5 bases and at J to 1 base, leaving 0 bases not matched to a gene. The germline V gene has CDR1 LNHDA and CDR2 SQIVND (reference sequence). The CDR3 spans 13 residues. The CDR3 DNA is TGTGCCAGTAGTGGACAGGGCACAGATACGCAGTATTTT. Its protein product is CASSGQGTDTQYF.

This clone was seen once. The genes are TRBV4-1 and TRBJ2-7; 8 nucleotides agree with TRBD2. The germline V gene encodes CDR1 MGHRA and CDR2 YSYEKL. The CDR3 sequence is 15 residues long. V was clipped by 5 bases and J by 2 bases; unmatched bases: 8. CDR3 region: CASSLVAGLTYEQYF. The CDR3 coding sequence is TGCGCCAGCAGCTTAGTAGCGGGACTCACCTACGAGCAGTACTTC.

The rearrangement uses TRBV5-1 and TRBJ1-2; D is ambiguous. The V end lost 5 bases, the J end lost 2 bases, and 7 bases lay between the germline ends. This CDR3 spans 12 amino acids. From germline, CDR1 is SGHRS and CDR2 YFSETQ. CDR3 bases: TGCGCCAGCAGGAGAGGAAACTATGGCTACACCTTC. It is translated as CASRRGNYGYTF.

The CDR3, as DNA: TGTGCCAGCAGCCCCGTGGAAGAGACCCAGTACTTC. This codes for CASSPVEETQYF. J is TRBJ2-5 and V is TRBV9; no definite D call. CDR1 SGDLS and CDR2 YYNGEE come from the germline V gene. The CDR3 is 12 amino acids. Deletions cut 4 bases from V and 3 bases from J, with 7 bases between.

V gene TRBV19 combines with J gene TRBJ2-7; 7 bases map to TRBD2. The ends lost 10 bases at V and 2 bases at J; junction bases unmatched: 8. The CDR3 has 13 amino acids. Germline CDR1 reads LNHDA; CDR2 reads SQIVND (reference sequence). CDR3 sequence: CATLAVGTYEQYF. CDR3 DNA: TGTGCCACCCTAGCGGTGGGAACCTACGAGCAGTACTTC.

This sequence joins TRBV11-3 and TRBJ2-1; 8 positions agree with TRBD2. Looked up from germline, CDR1 is SGHNT and CDR2 is YENEEA. V gave up 0 bases and J gave up 5 bases; unmatched junction bases: 6. The CDR3 is 16 amino acids. The CDR3 DNA reads as TGTGCCAGCAGCTTAGATCAAACTAGCGGCCACAATGAGCAGTTCTTC. It yields the protein CASSLDQTSGHNEQFF.

The V gene is TRBV6-1, the J gene TRBJ2-3, with TRBD2 matching 9 bases. Germline trimming cut 4 bases from V and 4 bases from J; bases unmatched to any gene: 6. CDR3 length: 15 residues. Germline V gene data show CDR1 as MNHNS and CDR2 as SASEGT. CDR3 sequence reads: CASSGRAGGPDTQYF. The CDR3 nucleotides read TGTGCCAGCAGTGGGAGGGCGGGAGGGCCAGATACGCAGTATTTT.

V and J are TRBV9 and TRBJ1-1; tentatively, D is TRBD1 (5 bases). There are 13 residues in the CDR3. The germline CDR1 and CDR2 sequences are SGDLS and YYNGEE. V dropped 0 bases and J dropped 5 bases, with 8 bases sitting between them. CDR3 sequence (DNA): TGTGCCAGCAGCGTAGGACAGACGACTGAAGCTTTCTTT. The encoded protein is CASSVGQTTEAFF.

The chain carries TRBV11-2 and TRBJ2-5; a possible D gene is TRBD1 (6 bases). The germline V and J ends were trimmed by 7 bases and 1 base, with 13 bases remaining between them. Looked up from germline, CDR1 is SGHAT and CDR2 is FQNNGV. The CDR3 is made up of 14 amino acids. CDR3 nucleotide sequence: TGTGCCAGCACCCCGATAGGGGGCCAAGAGACCCAGTACTTC. Translating gives CASTPIGGQETQYF. The whole variable domain, filled in from reference TRBV11-2 and TRBJ2-5, reads EAGVAQSPRYKIIEKRQSVAFWCNPISGHATLYWYQQILGQGPKLLIQFQNNGVVDDSQLPKDRFSAERLKGVDSTLKIQPAKLEDSAVYLCASTPIGGQETQYFGPGTRLLVL.

The chain uses TRBV28 and TRBJ1-6, with 9 positions matching TRBD1. This CDR3 has 12 amino acids. Losses at the gene ends were 6 bases for V and 10 bases for J; bases not matched to a gene: 1. The germline V gene encodes CDR1 MDHEN and CDR2 SYDVKM. The CDR3 loop is CASRGQGSPLHF. As DNA, the CDR3 is TGTGCCAGCAGGGGACAGGGCTCACCCCTCCACTTT.